This entry describes one T cell receptor (beta chain). The antigen is undetermined. The primer mix had 60 Vbeta and 13 Jbeta primers. The method was immunoSEQ multiplex PCR; TCRdb's version includes in-frame clones alone and lacks a portion of them. The sample has roughly 250,000 clones, 84% seen once. J lost 2 bases, V lost 6 bases, and 10 bases had no gene match. The CDR3 runs to 17 residues. The germline gives CDR1 WSHSY, CDR2 SAAADI. The sample is drawn from a study of cytomegalovirus exposure and HLA in healthy donors. Whole-study results and caveats: TCR beta sequences reportedly predicted most subjects' HLA-A and HLA-B alleles accurately. The authors later linked a missense DCLRE1C variant to TCR beta V- and J-gene trimming. V segments that were indistinguishable, TRBV6-2 and TRBV6-3 among them, were omitted from analysis. Presence/absence analyses assumed roughly uniform sequencing depth across donors, which may not hold.

The V gene is TRBV10-2, the J gene TRBJ1-6, with 7 bases matching TRBD1. The TCR comes from a woman in her thirties or forties in good health and CMV-seropositive. Sequenced input: PBMCs. The DNA of the CDR3 is TGCGCCAGCAGCGACGGGACAGTTGGCACCTATAATTCACCCCTCCACTTT. Translation gives CASSDGTVGTYNSPLHF.